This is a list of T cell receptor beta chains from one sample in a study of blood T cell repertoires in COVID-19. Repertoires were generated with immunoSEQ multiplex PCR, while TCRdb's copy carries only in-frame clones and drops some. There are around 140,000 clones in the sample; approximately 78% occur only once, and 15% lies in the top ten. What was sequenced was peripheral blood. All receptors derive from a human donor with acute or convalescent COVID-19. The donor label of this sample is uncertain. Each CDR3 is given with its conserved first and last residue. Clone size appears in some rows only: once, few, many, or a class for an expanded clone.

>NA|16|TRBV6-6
CASSPFLAGGYNEQFF
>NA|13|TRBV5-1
CASSSGQGYGYTF
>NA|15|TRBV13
CASSVSGGSVYEQYF
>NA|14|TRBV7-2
CASSPRTGPYGYTF
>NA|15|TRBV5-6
CASSPARAFYNEQFF
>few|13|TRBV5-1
CASSFQIEYGYTF
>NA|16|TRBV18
CASSDQARAGTDTQYF
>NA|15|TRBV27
CASRDRQEGNQPQHF
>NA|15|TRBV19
CASSITGIQANVLTF
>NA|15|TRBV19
CASSSIAGKGDTQYF
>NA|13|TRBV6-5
CASRDYRGHEQYF
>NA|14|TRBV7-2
CASSLELFKPQQYF
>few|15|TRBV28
CASSPSEGEASPLHF
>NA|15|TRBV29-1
CSVPLRGVVEETQYF
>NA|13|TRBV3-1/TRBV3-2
CASSQERGGGYTF